This T cell receptor beta chain was recorded in a study of OX40 agonist ivuxolimab in advanced cancers. The sampling schedule covered blood at baseline, cycle 4 day 1, and cycle 7 day 1. Remarks on this clone: Its antigen is undetermined.

Produced via immunoSEQ multiplex PCR; TCRdb's table is partial and in-frame only. The sample carries 20,000 to 25,000 clones, more than 70% recorded once. CDR1 is SGHRS and CDR2 is YFSETQ in the germline V gene. The V and J ends lost 4 bases and 9 bases respectively, with 17 bases between them. The CDR3 is made up of 14 amino acids. Study conclusions and caveats: In general, CD8+ T cells held more expanded clones than CD4+ did, on average. CD4+ and CD8+ blood T cells expanded clonally by week 6 at 0.1 to 3.0 mg/kg.

The TCR comes from an adult with an advanced solid tumor such as melanoma, head and neck, liver or kidney cancer. The genes are TRBV5-1 and TRBJ2-4; TRBD1 is a possible D gene (6 bases). The sample in question was CD4+ or CD8+ T cells sorted from blood, obtained in a trial of the OX40 agonist ivuxolimab. The CDR3, as DNA: TGCGCCAGCAGCCCAGGGGTCGGCGAACGCATTCAGTACTTC. This sequence encodes CASSPGVGERIQYF.